The text below deals with one TCR beta chain. Its target is not known. Collection occurred without any documented infections or immune events in donors. Some clones are missing from TCRdb's copy, which holds only in-frame ones; the method was immunoSEQ multiplex PCR. The table includes approximately 110,000 clones, more than 85% detected once. The data belong to a study of identifying expanded T cells in peripheral blood. Study findings and constraints: Variance in clone template counts between two-week samples significantly increased with total template count across all healthy donors. Technical replicates showed approximately 1.2 changed clones; about 2 weeks about 16.4; four weeks 19.

Germline CDR1 reads SGHVS; CDR2 reads FNYEAQ. With 5 bases removed from V and 5 bases from J, the gap between germline ends came to 17 bases. This CDR3 is built from 15 residues. The sample consisted of blood. The V gene is TRBV7-6, the J gene TRBJ2-3; a possible D gene is TRBD2 (6 bases). The TCR was taken from a person between 18 and 75 years old in good health. In nucleotides, the CDR3 is TGTGCCAGCAGCCCGTCGGGGGAAGTAGGAGATACGCAGTATTTT. Translated, it gives CASSPSGEVGDTQYF.